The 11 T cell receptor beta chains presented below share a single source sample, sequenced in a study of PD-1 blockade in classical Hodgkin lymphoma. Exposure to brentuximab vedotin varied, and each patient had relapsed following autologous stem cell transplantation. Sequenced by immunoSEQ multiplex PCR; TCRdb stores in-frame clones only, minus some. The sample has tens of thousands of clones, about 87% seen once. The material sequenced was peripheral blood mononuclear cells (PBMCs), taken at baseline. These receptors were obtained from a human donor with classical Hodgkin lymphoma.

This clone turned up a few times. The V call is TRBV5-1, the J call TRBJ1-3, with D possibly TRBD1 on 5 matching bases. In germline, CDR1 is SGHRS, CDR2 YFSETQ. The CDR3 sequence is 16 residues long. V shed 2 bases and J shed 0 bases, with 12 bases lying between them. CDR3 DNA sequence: TGCGCCAGCAGCTTCGGCCCGGGGGACTCTGGAAACACCATATATTTT. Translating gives CASSFGPGDSGNTIYF.

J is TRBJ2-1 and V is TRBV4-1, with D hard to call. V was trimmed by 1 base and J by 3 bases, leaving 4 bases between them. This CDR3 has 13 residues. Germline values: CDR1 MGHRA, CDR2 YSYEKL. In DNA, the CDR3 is TGCGCCAGCAGCCAAGGGGGCTACAATGAGCAGTTCTTC. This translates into CASSQGGYNEQFF.

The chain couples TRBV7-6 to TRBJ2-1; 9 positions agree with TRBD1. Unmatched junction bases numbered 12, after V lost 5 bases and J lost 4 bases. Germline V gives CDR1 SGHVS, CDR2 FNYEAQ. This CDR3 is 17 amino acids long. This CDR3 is CASSRGPGQGGYNEQFF. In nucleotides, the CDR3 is TGTGCCAGCAGCCGCGGGCCGGGACAGGGAGGATACAATGAGCAGTTCTTC.

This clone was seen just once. CDR3 amino acids: CASSLGLAEGEDTQYF. CDR3 in DNA: TGTGCCAGCAGCTTGGGACTAGCGGAGGGGGAAGATACGCAGTATTTT. The chain joins TRBV11-3 to TRBJ2-3, with 11 bases matching TRBD2. V lost 3 bases to trimming and J lost 5 bases; unmatched junction nucleotides: 7. Germline V CDR1 and CDR2: SGHNT, YENEEA. This CDR3 is 16 amino acids long.

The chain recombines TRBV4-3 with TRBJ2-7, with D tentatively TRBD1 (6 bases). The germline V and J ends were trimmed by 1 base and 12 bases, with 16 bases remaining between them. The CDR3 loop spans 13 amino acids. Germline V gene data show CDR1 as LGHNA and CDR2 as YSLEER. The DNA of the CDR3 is TGCGCCAGCAGCCAAGTGAGGTGGCAGGGGACGTACTTC. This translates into CASSQVRWQGTYF.

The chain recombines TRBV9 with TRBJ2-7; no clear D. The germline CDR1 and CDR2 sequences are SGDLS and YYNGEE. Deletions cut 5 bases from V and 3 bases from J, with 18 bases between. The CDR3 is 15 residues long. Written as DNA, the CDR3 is TGTGCCAGCAGTGTTGCAGATGGGGTCTTCTACGAGCAGTACTTC. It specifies CASSVADGVFYEQYF.

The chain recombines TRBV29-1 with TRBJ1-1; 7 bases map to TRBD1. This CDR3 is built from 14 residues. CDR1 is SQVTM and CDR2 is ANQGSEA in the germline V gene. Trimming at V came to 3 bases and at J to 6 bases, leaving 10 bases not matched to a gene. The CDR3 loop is CSVEGTALGAEAFF. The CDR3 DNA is TGCAGCGTTGAGGGGACAGCCCTAGGAGCTGAAGCTTTCTTT.

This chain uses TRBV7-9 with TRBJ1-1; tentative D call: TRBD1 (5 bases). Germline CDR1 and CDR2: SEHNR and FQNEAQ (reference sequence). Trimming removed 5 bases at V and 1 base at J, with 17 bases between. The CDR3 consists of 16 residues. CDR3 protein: CASSRAGGLTNTEAFF. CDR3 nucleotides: TGTGCCAGCAGCCGCGCGGGGGGACTCACGAACACTGAAGCTTTCTTT.

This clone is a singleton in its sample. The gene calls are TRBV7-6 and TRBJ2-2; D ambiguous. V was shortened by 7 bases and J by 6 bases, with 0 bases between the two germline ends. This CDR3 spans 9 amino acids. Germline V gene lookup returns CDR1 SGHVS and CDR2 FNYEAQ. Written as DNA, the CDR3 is TGTGCCAGCACCGGGGAGCTGTTTTTT. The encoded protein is CASTGELFF.

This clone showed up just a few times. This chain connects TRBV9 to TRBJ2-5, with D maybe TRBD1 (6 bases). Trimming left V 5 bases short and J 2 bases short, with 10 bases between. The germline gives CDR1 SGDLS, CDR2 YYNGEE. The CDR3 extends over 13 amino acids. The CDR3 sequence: CASSRTEQETQYF. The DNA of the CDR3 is TGTGCCAGCAGTAGGACAGAACAAGAGACCCAGTACTTC.

CDR3 DNA sequence: TGTGCCAGCAGTGAAAGGGGCAGCTCCTTACTATATGGCTACACCTTC. The encoded protein is CASSERGSSLLYGYTF. The V gene is TRBV25-1, the J gene TRBJ1-2; the D gene is possibly TRBD1 (5 bases). Germline assignment: CDR1 MGHDK and CDR2 SYGVNS. V gave up 2 bases and J gave up 5 bases, with 18 bases separating them. The CDR3 covers 16 residues.